Sequencing of this T cell receptor (beta chain) was carried out in a study of response to subunit inactivated influenza vaccine. Notes on the study in general: Each seasonal flu vaccination may recruit only limited new T cells, authors suggested.

TCRdb independently ran MiXCR on the RT-PCR reads; one entry per CDR3 protein. The sample has 700,000 to 900,000 distinct CDR3 sequences; 21% are singletons. With respect to this clonotype: The antigen remains undetermined.

CDR3 size: 11 residues. CDR1 is GTSNPN and CDR2 is SVGIG in the germline V gene (reference sequence). After removal of 2 bases from V and 8 bases from J, the junction contained 1 base not matched to a gene. This receptor was obtained from a man aged 45-60 years who received an inactivated influenza vaccine. The chain couples TRBV30 to TRBJ2-3; TRBD2 matches 7 bases. The specimen was PBMCs from blood, collected around 5 days after vaccination. This CDR3 reads CAWSTGGTQYF. In DNA, the CDR3 is TGTGCCTGGAGTACGGGAGGTACGCAGTATTTT.